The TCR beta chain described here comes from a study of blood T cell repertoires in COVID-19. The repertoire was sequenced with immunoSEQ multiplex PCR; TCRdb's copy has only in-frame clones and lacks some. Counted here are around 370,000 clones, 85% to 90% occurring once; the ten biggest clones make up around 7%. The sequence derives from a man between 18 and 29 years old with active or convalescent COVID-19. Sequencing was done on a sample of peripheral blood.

As DNA, the CDR3 is TGTGCCTGGAAGTCTGGCGGGGCGGGGAATGAGCAGTTCTTC. It encodes CAWKSGGAGNEQFF. This rearrangement joins TRBV30 to TRBJ2-1; the D gene is possibly TRBD2 (6 bases). Germline V CDR1 and CDR2: GTSNPN, SVGIG (reference sequence). The CDR3 length is 14 residues. V was pared by 4 bases and J by 7 bases, with 17 bases between.